The clone carrying this T cell receptor (beta chain) was found once. What it recognizes is unknown. This specimen belongs to a study of cytomegalovirus exposure and HLA in healthy donors. Only in-frame clones appear in the TCRdb table, and some are missing; sequencing was by immunoSEQ multiplex PCR. The data hold 200,000 to 250,000 clones, with approximately 88% observed a single time. Study observations and caveats: Through in vitro validation, three CMV-associated chains were shown to be specific for CMV antigens. In a later analysis, first-cohort TCR clusters were found to tend to co-occur in the 95 to 150 validation repertoires. The majority of TCR sequences were rare, yet some public TCRs appeared in many donors. TCR beta chains numbering more than 150 were designated cytomegalovirus-associated.

This CDR3 spans 14 amino acids. Trimming removed 2 bases at V and 1 base at J, with 7 bases between. The germline V gene has CDR1 MNHEY and CDR2 SMNVEV (reference sequence). J is TRBJ2-3 and V is TRBV27, with a weak D call TRBD1 (5 bases). Sample: PBMCs. This TCR was sampled from a young woman in good health and CMV-seropositive. This CDR3 reads CASSLRRGTDTQYF. The CDR3 DNA reads TGTGCCAGCAGTTTACGCAGGGGCACAGATACGCAGTATTTT.